This TCR beta chain comes out of a study of metastatic and nonmetastatic thyroid tumors. Study-wide background: Comparison of repertoires was carried out across blood and tumor or nodule tissue from malignant and benign thyroid patients.

Broader study findings: For both blood and tumor, malignant thyroid tumors reportedly showed significantly higher TCR beta diversity than benign nodules did.

Authors' analysis steps: Clinicopathological groups of papillary thyroid cancer showed CDR3 differences that were used to build a distant-metastasis classifier. MiXCR was used by TCRdb to re-call the PCR reads. It is TCRdb's table, rather than the study itself, that gives the V and J calls and clone size. This repertoire shows some 17,000 clones, 25% to 30% found once; its top ten account for 13%. As for this clone: Its antigen is not identified. At one of its ends the junction is not consistent with the germline gene, which may arise from a read error.

All patients were untreated before thyroid surgery. Germline assignment: CDR1 MNHEY and CDR2 SVGAGI. The CDR3 consists of 13 residues. Sequencing was done on a sample of adjacent normal tissue. The sequence came from a female donor with papillary thyroid cancer or a benign thyroid nodule (not recorded which). Some clones in this sample may be carry-over from other donors' samples. This chain links TRBV6-5 with TRBJ1-2; D remains unclear. CDR3 amino acids: CASGYGPNYGYTF. CDR3 coding DNA: TGTGCCAGCGGTTACGGGCCTAACTATGGCTACACCTTC.